The present TCR beta chain was sequenced within a study of T cell repertoires in cytomegalovirus infection. Broader study findings: Accumulated public TCR beta family frequency recognized individuals carrying CMV together with the relevant HLA.

Each CDR3 protein gets one entry after TCRdb re-called the reads with MiXCR. The sample lists 700,000 to 850,000 distinct CDR3 sequences, about 33% occurring once. With respect to this clonotype: Its antigen is not identified.

The ends were cut back, 3 bases at V and 2 bases at J, with 5 bases in the middle. The CDR3 length is 13 residues. Germline V gene lookup returns CDR1 MNHNY and CDR2 SVGAGI (reference sequence). This sequence originates from a human donor in good health (CMV status not recorded). Some clones in this sample may be carry-over from other donors' samples. The sample consisted of cultured CD8+ T cells from PBMCs, taken from culture after CMV antigen stimulation. The chain employs TRBV6-6 and TRBJ1-3, with D unresolved. The chain's CDR3 is CASSYGAGNTIYF. The CDR3 nucleotides read TGTGCCAGCAGTTATGGGGCTGGAAACACCATATATTTT.